These T cell receptor beta chains were read from a single sample in a study of post-analysis software for immune sequencing data. Using its own MiXCR run on the PCR reads, TCRdb lists one record per CDR3 protein. The table has about half a million distinct CDR3 sequences, under 40% seen once. Source material: blood. The receptors stem from a girl under 18 with multiple sclerosis. The conserved cysteine and the conserved F or W are not part of the CDR3 here.

V: TRBV14
J: TRBJ2-5
CDR3: ASSQDRGRVQETQY

V: TRBV6-5
J: TRBJ2-2
CDR3: ASSYSNGAGELF

V: TRBV12-3/TRBV12-4
J: TRBJ2-3
CDR3: ASSLGVGTTDTQY

V: TRBV3-1
J: TRBJ2-3
CDR3: ASSQGGTQDTQY

V: TRBV20-1
J: TRBJ1-5
CDR3: SARDPGPVLEPQH

V: TRBV6-2/TRBV6-3
J: TRBJ1-5
CDR3: ASSLTVGRGNQPQH

V: TRBV12-3/TRBV12-4
J: TRBJ2-1
CDR3: ASSLRGTSRNNEQF

V: TRBV20-1
J: TRBJ2-3
CDR3: SARDLLLADHINTQY

V: TRBV6-1
J: TRBJ1-2
CDR3: ASSDIQGPSYGYT

V: TRBV2
J: TRBJ2-3
CDR3: ASLRTASSTDTQY

V: TRBV20-1
J: TRBJ2-1
CDR3: SARSGAGEQF

V: TRBV6-4
J: TRBJ2-7
CDR3: ASSYRLNEQY

V: TRBV15
J: TRBJ1-6
CDR3: ATRDSPGSPLH

V: TRBV29-1
J: TRBJ2-1
CDR3: SVRGDNEQF

V: TRBV3-1
J: TRBJ2-3
CDR3: ASSRPRGDTQY

V: TRBV19
J: TRBJ1-1
CDR3: ASSFSQNTEAF